This TCR beta chain was documented in a study of shared clonotypes between healthy human individuals (dated by TCRdb to between 2020 and 2021). With regard to the full study: A couple of women and a few men aged 18 to 49 years were included in the cohort. Per donor, three plates each were used for CD4 naive and CD4 memory, two for CD8 naive, and one for CD8 memory. Blood TCR repertoires of about five healthy adults were deeply sequenced to estimate repertoire size and the extent of clonotype sharing between individuals. To increase sequencing depth and limit assay-specific biases, TCR repertoire library preparation and sequencing were carried out by different laboratories using diverse techniques. Between about 0.94 and 8.9 billion PBMCs per donor were obtained by leukapheresis. Study-wide findings and limitations: Incomplete sequencing was indicated by rarefaction of sorted-subset datasets, despite the large sequencing depth. The genetic and exposure-history diversity represented was limited by the small number of donors. Higher generation probabilities were observed for clonotypes shared by all four sorted-subset donors than for non-shared clonotypes. Naive subsets generally had larger estimated clonotype richness than memory subsets. Pairwise subsampling led to the expectation that sequencing depth would affect the degree of clonotype sharing among donors. When a handful of donors were compared, the shared fraction of clonotypes was around 5% for naive CD4, approximately 3.3% for naive CD8, roughly 2.3% for memory CD4, and 0.35% to 0.4% for memory CD8. Sampling was restricted to blood, and TCR repertoires in tissue are likely to differ from TCR repertoires in blood.

Using the deep immunoSEQ assay, TCR CDR3 regions were amplified from genomic DNA by multiplex PCR. Genomic DNA extracted from each cell subset was distributed evenly over all wells of several immunoSEQ 96-well plates, and each plate served as one replicate. Each replicate PCR for sorted subsets received approximately 200 ng genomic DNA, equal to some 32,000 T cell genomes. Purified libraries were measured with a Qubit 3.0 fluorometer, size-checked on a Bioanalyzer 2100, and measured again with the KAPA Library Quantification kit. Every immunoSEQ 96-well plate was sequenced on a separate single-read 150-cycle Illumina NextSeq 550 flow cell. On the study's bioinformatics: The immunoSEQ output contained only junctional sequences without quality scores, so filtering could not match that applied to full-length reads. Sequences were annotated with PyIR, a Python wrapper for IgBLAST v1.9, using IMGT germline references to assign V/J genes and CDR3. Reads with weak V/J assignments (E-value above 1e-6), missing CDR3, stop codons, out-of-frame junctions, or ambiguous translated residues were removed. V3J clonotypes were defined as sequences sharing an identical inferred V gene, J gene, and CDR3 amino acid sequence. The percentage overlap between two repertoires was calculated by dividing the number of shared unique clonotypes by the size of the smaller repertoire. Three approaches were used to assess repertoire richness: RTK rarefaction, the Chao1 estimator, and Recon v2.1 estimates of unobserved clonotypes. For all TCRbeta clonotypes obtained by the gDNA method from a few donors, generation probabilities were computed with OLGA. This immuneACCESS table, as held by TCRdb, lists in-frame sequences with V and J called but not all clones. Of the missing ones, under half trace to an unresolved V gene in checked studies; the others have no known cause. V and J calls and clone size are copied from that table; D and trimming were computed from the DNA. Counted in this sample were about 1 million clones; 78% of them appeared once. The ten most abundant clones make up 0.52% of the sample.

The donors were healthy, HIV-negative adults who had no recently reported acute infections or vaccinations. Only Caucasian adults living in Nashville, Tennessee, USA were represented among the donors. CD4+ T cells were enriched by magnetic negative selection, after which naive cells were positively selected on CD45RA and the negative fraction was taken as the memory subset. Blood was obtained by leukapheresis, after which PBMCs were separated by Ficoll-Histopaque density gradient centrifugation and cryopreserved in liquid nitrogen vapor phase. Analytical flow cytometry was used to check the purity and quantity of every magnetically sorted T cell population. Genomic DNA was isolated from each sorted fraction and quantified by UV absorbance on a Nanodrop 2000c. Notes on this clone: Its recognized antigen is unknown. Base qualities are not provided; no much larger clone lies one nucleotide away.

Sequencing input: memory CD4+ T cells from PBMCs. This specimen's cell subset or site label, interpreted: CD45RA-negative fraction. The source is a man younger than 35 in good health. Some clones in this sample may be carry-over from other donors' samples.

The DNA sequence is TGTGCCAGCAGTGAAGTGACGGCCACCCGGACCCAGTACTTC. Its translation reads: CASSEVTATRTQYF. Here the chain combines TRBV6-1 and TRBJ2-5, with the D gene not clear enough to name. V lost 1 base and J lost 7 bases; the stretch between them is 13 bases long. The CDR3 starts with the cysteine, ends with the phenylalanine, and has 14 residues. Just CDR3 DNA is preserved here, 42 bases in frame from base 1. In the germline V gene, CDR1 corresponds to MNHNS and CDR2 to SASEGT.